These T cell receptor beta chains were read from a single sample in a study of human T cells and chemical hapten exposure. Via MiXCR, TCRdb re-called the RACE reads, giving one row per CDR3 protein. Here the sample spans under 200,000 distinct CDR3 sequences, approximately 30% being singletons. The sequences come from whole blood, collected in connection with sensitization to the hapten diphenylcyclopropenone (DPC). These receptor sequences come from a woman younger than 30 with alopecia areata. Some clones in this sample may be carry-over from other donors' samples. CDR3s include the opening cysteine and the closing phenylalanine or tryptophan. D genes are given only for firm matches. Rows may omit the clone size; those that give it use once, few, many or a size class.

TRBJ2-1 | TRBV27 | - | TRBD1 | TGTGCCAGCGGACAGGGGACGAATGAGCAGTTCTTC | CASGQGTNEQFF
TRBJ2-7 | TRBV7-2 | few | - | TGTGCCAGCAGCCTAGGCGGACAGAGAGAGCAGTACTTC | CASSLGGQREQYF
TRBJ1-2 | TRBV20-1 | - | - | TGCAGTGCTAGAGTGGGACCCCCGACTATTTTGGGCTACACCTTC | CSARVGPPTILGYTF
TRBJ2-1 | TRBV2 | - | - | TGTGCCAGCAGTGTGCAGCGGTCCACCCCCAGTGAGCAGTTCTTC | CASSVQRSTPSEQFF
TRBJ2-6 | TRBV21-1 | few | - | TGTGCCAGCAGCAAATGGGGGGACTCTGGGGCCAACGTCCTGACTTTC | CASSKWGDSGANVLTF
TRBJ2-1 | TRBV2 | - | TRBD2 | TGTGCCAGCATCGGGGGGGTCAAGGACAATGAGCAGTTCTTC | CASIGGVKDNEQFF
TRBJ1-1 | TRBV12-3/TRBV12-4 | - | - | TGTGCCAGCAGTTTGCAGGCAGTCAACACTGAAGCTTTCTTT | CASSLQAVNTEAFF
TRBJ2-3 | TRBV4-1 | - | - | TGCGCCAGTCGGCGGGGACGCACAGATACGCAGTATTTT | CASRRGRTDTQYF
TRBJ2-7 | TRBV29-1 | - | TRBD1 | TGCAGCGTGGGGGGACAGGAGTACTTC | CSVGGQEYF
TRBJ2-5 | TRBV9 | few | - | TGTGCCAGCAGCGTAGGGCCCGAGGGGCAAGAGACCCAGTACTTC | CASSVGPEGQETQYF
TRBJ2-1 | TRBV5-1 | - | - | TGCACCAGCAGCTTGGCCGGGGGAGGGGGCTACAATGAGCAGTTCTTC | CTSSLAGGGGYNEQFF
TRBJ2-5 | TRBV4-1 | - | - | TGCGCCAGCAGCACTTACCTCGGCAAAGAGACCCAGTACTTC | CASSTYLGKETQYF
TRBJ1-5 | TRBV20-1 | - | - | TGCAGTGCTAGCTCAGGTAGCAATCAGCCCCAGCATTTT | CSASSGSNQPQHF
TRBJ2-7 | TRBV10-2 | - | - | TGCGCCAGCAGTGAGCGGCAGCAGTACTTC | CASSERQQYF
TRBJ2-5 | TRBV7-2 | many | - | TGTGCCAGCGGCAGAGGGCGGCCCCCAGAAGAGACCCAGTACTTC | CASGRGRPPEETQYF
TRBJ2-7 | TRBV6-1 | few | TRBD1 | TGTGCCAGCAGTGGCTCGGACAGGATTTCGTACGAGCAGTACTTC | CASSGSDRISYEQYF
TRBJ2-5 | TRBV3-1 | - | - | TGTGCCAGCAGCCAAGGGGGTTTACAAGAGACCCAGTACTTC | CASSQGGLQETQYF